The clone carrying this T cell receptor (beta chain) was counted ten times or more. The time point: patch test 2, 6 weeks after DPC sensitization. Documented treatment: therapeutic diphenylcyclopropenone sensitization with weekly scalp DPC. This entry belongs to a study of human T cells and chemical hapten exposure. Whole-study context: Diphenylcyclopropenone, dosed weekly to the scalp, was given to patients throughout the roughly 25-week study.

Authors' processing steps: From approximately 21,000 to 630,000 TCRs were found per sample, with a median of approximately 96,000. TCRdb recomputed calls from the RACE reads with MiXCR, one row per CDR3 protein. It is TCRdb's table, rather than the study itself, that gives the V and J calls and clone size. The data show some 100,000 distinct CDR3 sequences, approximately 8.8% seen once. The V end lost 5 bases, the J end lost 7 bases, and 11 bases lay between the germline ends. The CDR3 consists of 12 residues. Germline lookup yields CDR1 SGHAT and CDR2 FQNNGV. The J gene is TRBJ1-1, the V gene TRBV11-2; D possibly corresponds to TRBD1 (5 bases). This material consisted of whole blood, taken in connection with sensitization to the hapten diphenylcyclopropenone (DPC). This TCR derives from a woman in her thirties or forties with alopecia areata. Some clones in this sample may be carry-over from other donors' samples. CDR3 sequence: CASSPTDFEAFF. The CDR3 DNA reads TGTGCCAGCAGCCCGACAGACTTTGAAGCTTTCTTT.